This record concerns one T cell receptor (beta chain) sequence. Here immunoSEQ multiplex PCR was the method, and the copy in TCRdb shows in-frame clones only, minus some. The table has 100,000 or so clones, almost 97% seen once. Trimming cost V 3 bases and J 4 bases; bases outside gene matches: 9. Per the germline V gene, CDR1 is SGHDN and CDR2 is FVKESK. The CDR3 sequence is 18 residues long. The sample comes from a study of technical replicates of blood from several donors. Source material: T cells isolated from PBMCs. The receptor comes from a human donor in good health. The V and J genes are TRBV14 and TRBJ2-2, with 12 bases aligning to TRBD2. The CDR3 protein is CASSHSSPGLAGTGELFF. CDR3 DNA sequence: TGTGCCAGCAGCCATTCGAGCCCGGGACTAGCGGGCACCGGGGAGCTGTTTTTT.